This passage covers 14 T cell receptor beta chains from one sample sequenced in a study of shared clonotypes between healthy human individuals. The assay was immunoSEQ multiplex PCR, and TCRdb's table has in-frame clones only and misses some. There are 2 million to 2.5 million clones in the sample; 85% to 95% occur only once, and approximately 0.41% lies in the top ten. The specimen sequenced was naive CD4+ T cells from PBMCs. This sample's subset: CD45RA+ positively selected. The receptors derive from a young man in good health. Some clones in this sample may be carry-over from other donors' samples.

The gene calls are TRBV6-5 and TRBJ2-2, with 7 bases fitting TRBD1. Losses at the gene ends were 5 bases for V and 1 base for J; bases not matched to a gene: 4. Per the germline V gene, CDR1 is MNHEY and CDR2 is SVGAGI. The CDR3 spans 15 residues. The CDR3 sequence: CASSRDSKNTGELFF. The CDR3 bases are TGTGCCAGCAGTCGGGACAGCAAGAACACCGGGGAGCTGTTTTTT.

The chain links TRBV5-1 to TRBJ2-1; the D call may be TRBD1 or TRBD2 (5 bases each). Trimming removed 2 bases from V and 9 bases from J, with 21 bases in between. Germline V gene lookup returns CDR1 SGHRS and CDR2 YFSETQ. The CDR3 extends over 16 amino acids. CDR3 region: CASSFMALGPGGEQFF. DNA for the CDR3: TGCGCCAGCAGCTTTATGGCCCTTGGACCTGGGGGTGAGCAGTTCTTC.

The CDR3 DNA sequence: TGTGCCAGCAGAATGGACAGGGGCCCTATGGATGGCTACACCTTC. Protein sequence: CASRMDRGPMDGYTF. The V gene is TRBV5-4, the J gene TRBJ1-2; 9 positions agree with TRBD1. Germline V gene data show CDR1 as SGHNT and CDR2 as YYREEE (reference sequence). Trimming cost V 5 bases and J 6 bases; bases outside gene matches: 11. The CDR3 loop spans 15 amino acids. The full variable domain, completed using reference TRBV5-4 and TRBJ1-2, is ETGVTQSPTHLIKTRGQQVTLRCSSQSGHNTVSWYQQALGQGPQFIFQYYREEENGRGNFPPRFSGLQFPNYSSELNVNALELDDSALYLCASRMDRGPMDGYTFGSGTRLTVV.

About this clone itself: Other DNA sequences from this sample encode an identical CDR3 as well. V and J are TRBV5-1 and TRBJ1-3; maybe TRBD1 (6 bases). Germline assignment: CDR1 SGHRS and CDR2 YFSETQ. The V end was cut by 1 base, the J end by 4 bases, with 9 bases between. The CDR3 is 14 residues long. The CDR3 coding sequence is TGCGCCAGCAGCTTGTCGGGGGGCGGAAACACCATATATTTT. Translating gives CASSLSGGGNTIYF.

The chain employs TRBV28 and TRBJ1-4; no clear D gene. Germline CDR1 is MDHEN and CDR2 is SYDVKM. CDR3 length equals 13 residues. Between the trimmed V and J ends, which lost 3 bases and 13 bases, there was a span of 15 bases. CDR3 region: CASSLRREGGLFF. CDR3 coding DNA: TGTGCCAGCAGTTTGAGGAGGGAGGGTGGACTGTTTTTT.

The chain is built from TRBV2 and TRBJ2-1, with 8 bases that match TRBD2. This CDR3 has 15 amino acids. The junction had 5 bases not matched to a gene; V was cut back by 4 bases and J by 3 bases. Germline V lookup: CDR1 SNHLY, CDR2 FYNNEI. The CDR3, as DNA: TGTGCCAGCAGTGTGAGCGGGAGCCTCTACAATGAGCAGTTCTTC. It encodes CASSVSGSLYNEQFF.

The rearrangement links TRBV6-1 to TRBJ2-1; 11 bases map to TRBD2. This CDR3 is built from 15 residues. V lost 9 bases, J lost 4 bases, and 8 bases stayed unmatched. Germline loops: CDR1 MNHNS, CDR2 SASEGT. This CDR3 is CASRTGTSGYNEQFF. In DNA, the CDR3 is TGTGCCAGTCGAACCGGGACTAGCGGATACAATGAGCAGTTCTTC.

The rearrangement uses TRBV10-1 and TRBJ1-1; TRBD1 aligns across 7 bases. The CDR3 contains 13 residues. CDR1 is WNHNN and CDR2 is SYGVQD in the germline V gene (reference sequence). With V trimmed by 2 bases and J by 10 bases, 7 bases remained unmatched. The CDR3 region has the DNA TGCGCCAGCAGTGAGACTAGACAGGGTCGAGCTTTCTTT. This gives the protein CASSETRQGRAFF.

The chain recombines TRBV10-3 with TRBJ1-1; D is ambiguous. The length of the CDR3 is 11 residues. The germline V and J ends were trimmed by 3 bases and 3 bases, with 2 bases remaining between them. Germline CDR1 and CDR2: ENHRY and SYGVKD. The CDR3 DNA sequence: TGTGCCATCAGTGACGACACTGAAGCTTTCTTT. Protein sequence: CAISDDTEAFF.

CDR3 nucleotides: TGTGCCAGCAGCCTTTCGACAGGCCACTCCTACGAGCAGTACTTC. The encoded protein is CASSLSTGHSYEQYF. The chain combines TRBV11-2 with TRBJ2-7; D is possibly TRBD1 (6 bases). Germline V gives CDR1 SGHAT, CDR2 FQNNGV. There are 15 residues in the CDR3. Trimming removed 5 bases from V and 0 bases from J, with 14 bases in between.

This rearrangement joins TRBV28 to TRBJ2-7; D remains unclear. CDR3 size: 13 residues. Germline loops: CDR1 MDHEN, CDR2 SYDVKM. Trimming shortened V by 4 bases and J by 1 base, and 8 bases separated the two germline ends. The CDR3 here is CASSSYYSYEQYF. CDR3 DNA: TGTGCCAGCAGTTCATACTATTCCTACGAGCAGTACTTC.

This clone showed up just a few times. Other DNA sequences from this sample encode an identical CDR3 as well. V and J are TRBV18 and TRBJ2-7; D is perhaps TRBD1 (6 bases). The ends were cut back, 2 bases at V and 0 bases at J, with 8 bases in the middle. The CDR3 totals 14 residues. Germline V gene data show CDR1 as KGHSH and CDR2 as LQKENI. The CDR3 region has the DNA TGTGCCAGCTCACCAGGGACAAGCTCCTACGAGCAGTACTTC. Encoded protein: CASSPGTSSYEQYF.

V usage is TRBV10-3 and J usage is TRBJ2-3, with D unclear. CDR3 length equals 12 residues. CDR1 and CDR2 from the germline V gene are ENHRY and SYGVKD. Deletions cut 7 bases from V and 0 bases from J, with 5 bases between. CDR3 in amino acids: CAIKNSTDTQYF. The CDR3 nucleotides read TGTGCCATCAAGAATAGCACAGATACGCAGTATTTT.

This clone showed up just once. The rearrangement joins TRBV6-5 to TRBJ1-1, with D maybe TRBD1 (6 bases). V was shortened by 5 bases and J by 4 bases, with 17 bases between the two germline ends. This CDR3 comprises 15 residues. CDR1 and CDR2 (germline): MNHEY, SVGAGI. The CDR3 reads CASSTTGLGVTEAFF. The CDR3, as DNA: TGTGCCAGCAGTACAACAGGGTTGGGAGTCACTGAAGCTTTCTTT.